These 12 T cell receptor beta chains share one sample of origin, sequenced in a study of blood T cell repertoires in COVID-19. Assay used: immunoSEQ multiplex PCR; TCRdb lists only in-frame clones, some missing. The data show around 190,000 clones, about 87% seen once. The sample was PBMCs or T cells enriched from blood (not recorded which). The receptors were sampled from a man younger than 35 with acute COVID-19.

The rearrangement links TRBV28 to TRBJ1-3; TRBD1 might be the D (6 bases). V shed 6 bases and J shed 8 bases, with 17 bases lying between them. This CDR3 is built from 14 residues. CDR1 and CDR2 from the germline V gene are MDHEN and SYDVKM. CDR3 sequence (DNA): TGTGCCAGCAGCACGTTACAGGGTTTTCACACCATATATTTT. Encoded protein: CASSTLQGFHTIYF.

This clone occurred a few times. The chain joins TRBV30 to TRBJ2-6, with D possibly being TRBD1 (6 bases). V was pared by 2 bases and J by 3 bases, with 11 bases between. Germline assignment: CDR1 GTSNPN and CDR2 SVGIG (reference sequence). The CDR3 loop spans 15 amino acids. The CDR3 DNA reads as TGTGCCTGGAGTTATACAGGGCTTGGGGCCAACGTCCTGACTTTC. Translated: CAWSYTGLGANVLTF.

This rearrangement joins TRBV9 to TRBJ2-7; perhaps TRBD1 as D (6 bases). The CDR3 has 15 amino acids. From germline, CDR1 is SGDLS and CDR2 YYNGEE. V was clipped by 3 bases and J by 2 bases, with 15 bases between them. The DNA for the CDR3 is TGTGCCAGCAGCGCCTCAGGGGAGCCTACCTACGAGCAGTACTTC. This sequence encodes CASSASGEPTYEQYF.

This clone occurred once. This chain links TRBV7-9 with TRBJ2-1, with 8 positions matching TRBD2. The CDR3 extends over 19 amino acids. The germline CDR1 and CDR2 sequences are SEHNR and FQNEAQ (reference sequence). With 3 bases clipped from V and 4 bases from J, the junction kept 17 bases outside the gene matches. This chain's CDR3 is CASSLENWGTSGLYNEQFF. The CDR3 region has the DNA TGTGCCAGCAGCTTGGAGAATTGGGGAACTAGCGGTCTATACAATGAGCAGTTCTTC.

The chain joins TRBV2 to TRBJ1-5, with 9 bases fitting TRBD1. V was clipped by 9 bases and J by 2 bases; unmatched bases: 11. This CDR3 is built from 16 residues. The germline V gene has CDR1 SNHLY and CDR2 FYNNEI. DNA of the CDR3: TGTGCCAGTAGAGACAAGACAGGGGGAGGCAATCAGCCCCAGCATTTT. This translates into CASRDKTGGGNQPQHF.

V gene TRBV6-5 combines with J gene TRBJ1-4; TRBD1 aligns across 9 bases. Looked up from germline, CDR1 is MNHEY and CDR2 is SVGAGI. V shed 6 bases and J 7 bases; nucleotides not matched to a gene: 6. The CDR3 has 14 amino acids. CDR3 coding DNA: TGTGCCAGCAGCCCAGGGACAGGGTCTGAAAAACTGTTTTTT. Encoded protein: CASSPGTGSEKLFF.

The chain joins TRBV2 to TRBJ2-7; possible D gene TRBD2, 5 bases. V was clipped by 6 bases and J by 2 bases, with 14 bases between them. CDR1 and CDR2 (germline): SNHLY, FYNNEI. This CDR3 is 14 amino acids long. CDR3 DNA: TGTGCCAGCAGCTCGGAGAGCGGCCCCTACGAGCAGTACTTC. As protein: CASSSESGPYEQYF.

This sequence joins TRBV28 and TRBJ1-2; D possibly corresponds to TRBD1 (5 bases). Germline-derived CDR1 and CDR2 are MDHEN and SYDVKM. Trimming took off 7 bases at V and 5 bases at J, with 17 bases between the two ends. CDR3 length: 14 amino acids. The CDR3 DNA sequence: TGTGCCAGCAACCCGGGGGGGGTGGCTTATGGCTACACCTTC. Its translation: CASNPGGVAYGYTF.

This rearrangement joins TRBV14 to TRBJ2-3; TRBD1 aligns across 7 bases. The ends lost 2 bases at V and 0 bases at J; junction bases unmatched: 2. The germline V gene has CDR1 SGHDN and CDR2 FVKESK. The CDR3 is made up of 15 amino acids. The CDR3 is CASSQLGQSTDTQYF. CDR3 nucleotide sequence: TGTGCCAGCAGCCAATTGGGACAGAGCACAGATACGCAGTATTTT.

The CDR3 protein is CASNDWTGEKLFF. CDR3 DNA sequence: TGTGCCAGCAACGATTGGACAGGAGAAAAACTGTTTTTT. V is TRBV2 and J is TRBJ1-4; 7 nucleotides agree with TRBD1. Trimming removed 7 bases from V and 8 bases from J; junction bases left unmatched: 7. The CDR3 contains 13 residues. Germline lookup yields CDR1 SNHLY and CDR2 FYNNEI.

The chain joins TRBV30 to TRBJ1-4; weak D call: TRBD1 (5 bases). The V end was cut by 2 bases, the J end by 7 bases, with 11 bases between. This CDR3 spans 13 amino acids. CDR1 is GTSNPN, CDR2 SVGIG, per germline (reference sequence). As DNA, the CDR3 is TGTGCCTGGAGTCCGGGGGGGACTGAAAAACTGTTTTTT. Its translation: CAWSPGGTEKLFF.

This clone was picked up one time. The rearrangement links TRBV28 to TRBJ2-1; unclear D gene. This CDR3 has 13 residues. V was shortened by 6 bases and J by 5 bases, with 11 bases between the two germline ends. Looked up from germline, CDR1 is MDHEN and CDR2 is SYDVKM. The CDR3 DNA sequence: TGTGCCAGCAGCTCCCGGGTTGACAATGAGCAGTTCTTC. Its protein is CASSSRVDNEQFF.